The clone carrying this T cell receptor (beta chain) occurred a few times. The antigen is unknown. With 4 bases removed from V and 3 bases from J, the gap between germline ends came to 5 bases. This CDR3 comprises 11 residues. CDR1 and CDR2 (germline): SQVTM, ANQGSEA. For repertoire sequencing, the TCR beta CDR3 regions were amplified from RNA transcripts. First-round RT-PCR used HTBI primers; second-round multiplex PCR followed. TCRdb used MiXCR to reprocess the multiplex PCR reads, holding one entry per CDR3 protein. The sample holds about 1.1 million distinct CDR3 sequences, about two fifths seen once. These data are taken from a study of Graves' ophthalmopathy and Graves' hyperthyroidism. Study as a whole: The stable label applied to hyperthyroidism with no ophthalmopathy within 18 months of follow-up. Study-wide results and caveats: Most expanded thyroid clonotypes above 0.001 frequency also appeared in blood.

Reliance was placed on clinical symptoms, serum thyroxine, TRAb, thyroid ultrasound and orbital computed tomography for diagnosis. J is TRBJ2-3 and V is TRBV29-1; no definite D call. The receptor was isolated from an adult man with Graves' hyperthyroidism. The sequenced material came from peripheral blood or thyroid tissue (not recorded which). This CDR3 reads CSVGLTDTQYF. The CDR3 bases are TGCAGCGTTGGCCTGACAGATACGCAGTATTTT.